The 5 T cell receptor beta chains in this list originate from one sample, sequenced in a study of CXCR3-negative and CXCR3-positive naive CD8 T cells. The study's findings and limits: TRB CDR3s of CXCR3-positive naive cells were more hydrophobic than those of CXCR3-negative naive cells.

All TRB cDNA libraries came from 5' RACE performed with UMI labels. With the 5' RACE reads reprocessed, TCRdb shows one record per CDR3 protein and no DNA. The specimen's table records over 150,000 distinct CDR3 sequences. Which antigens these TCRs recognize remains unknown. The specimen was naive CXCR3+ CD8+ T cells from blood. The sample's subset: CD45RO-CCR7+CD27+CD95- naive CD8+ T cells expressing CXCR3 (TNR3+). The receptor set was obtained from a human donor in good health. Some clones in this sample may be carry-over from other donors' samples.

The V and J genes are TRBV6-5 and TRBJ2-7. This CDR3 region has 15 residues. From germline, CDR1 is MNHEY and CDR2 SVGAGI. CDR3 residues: CASSYIRGRAYEQYF.

The CDR3 sequence is CASSQQYLRAQSNVYEQYF. The rearrangement links TRBV4-1 to TRBJ2-7. The CDR3 covers 19 residues. The germline gives CDR1 MGHRA, CDR2 YSYEKL.

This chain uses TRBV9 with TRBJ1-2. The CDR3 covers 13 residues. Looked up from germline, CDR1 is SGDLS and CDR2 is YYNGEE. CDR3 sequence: CASTTELNYGYTF.

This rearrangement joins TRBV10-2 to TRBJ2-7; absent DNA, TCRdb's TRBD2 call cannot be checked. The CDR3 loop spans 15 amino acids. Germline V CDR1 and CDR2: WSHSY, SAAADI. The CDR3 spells CASRQGREGKYEQYF.

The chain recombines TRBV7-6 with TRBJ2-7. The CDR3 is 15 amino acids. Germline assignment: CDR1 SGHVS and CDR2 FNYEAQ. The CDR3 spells CASSLRSGGSYEQYF.